This T cell receptor (beta chain) was sequenced for a study of blood T cell repertoires in COVID-19. Study context: Sites in the United States, Italy and Spain provided acute and convalescent COVID-19 samples. T cells, B-cell-depleted T cells, or PBMCs provided the cDNA or gDNA that served as material.

This clone has only one observation. The sample has other DNA sequences that encode this CDR3 too. The repertoire was sequenced with immunoSEQ multiplex PCR; TCRdb's copy has only in-frame clones and lacks some. The sample gives fewer than 350,000 clones, approximately 83% of which show up once; more than 2% is in the top ten. CDR3 length: 14 residues. Germline V CDR1 and CDR2: SGHTA, FQGNSA. J was trimmed by 3 bases and V by 4 bases; bases with no gene match: 3. Participants reported their clinical history, and cohort assignment relied on those reports. Symptom resolution, clearance, or two negative PCRs marked donors in Cohort 3 as recovered.

The sequencing input was PBMCs or T cells enriched from blood (not recorded which). The V gene is TRBV7-2, the J gene TRBJ1-5; 7 bases line up with TRBD1. The receptor was isolated from a man aged 30-40 years who had recovered from COVID-19. DNA of the CDR3: TGTGCCAGCAGCTCGGACAGGCCCAATCAGCCCCAGCATTTT. Translating gives CASSSDRPNQPQHF.